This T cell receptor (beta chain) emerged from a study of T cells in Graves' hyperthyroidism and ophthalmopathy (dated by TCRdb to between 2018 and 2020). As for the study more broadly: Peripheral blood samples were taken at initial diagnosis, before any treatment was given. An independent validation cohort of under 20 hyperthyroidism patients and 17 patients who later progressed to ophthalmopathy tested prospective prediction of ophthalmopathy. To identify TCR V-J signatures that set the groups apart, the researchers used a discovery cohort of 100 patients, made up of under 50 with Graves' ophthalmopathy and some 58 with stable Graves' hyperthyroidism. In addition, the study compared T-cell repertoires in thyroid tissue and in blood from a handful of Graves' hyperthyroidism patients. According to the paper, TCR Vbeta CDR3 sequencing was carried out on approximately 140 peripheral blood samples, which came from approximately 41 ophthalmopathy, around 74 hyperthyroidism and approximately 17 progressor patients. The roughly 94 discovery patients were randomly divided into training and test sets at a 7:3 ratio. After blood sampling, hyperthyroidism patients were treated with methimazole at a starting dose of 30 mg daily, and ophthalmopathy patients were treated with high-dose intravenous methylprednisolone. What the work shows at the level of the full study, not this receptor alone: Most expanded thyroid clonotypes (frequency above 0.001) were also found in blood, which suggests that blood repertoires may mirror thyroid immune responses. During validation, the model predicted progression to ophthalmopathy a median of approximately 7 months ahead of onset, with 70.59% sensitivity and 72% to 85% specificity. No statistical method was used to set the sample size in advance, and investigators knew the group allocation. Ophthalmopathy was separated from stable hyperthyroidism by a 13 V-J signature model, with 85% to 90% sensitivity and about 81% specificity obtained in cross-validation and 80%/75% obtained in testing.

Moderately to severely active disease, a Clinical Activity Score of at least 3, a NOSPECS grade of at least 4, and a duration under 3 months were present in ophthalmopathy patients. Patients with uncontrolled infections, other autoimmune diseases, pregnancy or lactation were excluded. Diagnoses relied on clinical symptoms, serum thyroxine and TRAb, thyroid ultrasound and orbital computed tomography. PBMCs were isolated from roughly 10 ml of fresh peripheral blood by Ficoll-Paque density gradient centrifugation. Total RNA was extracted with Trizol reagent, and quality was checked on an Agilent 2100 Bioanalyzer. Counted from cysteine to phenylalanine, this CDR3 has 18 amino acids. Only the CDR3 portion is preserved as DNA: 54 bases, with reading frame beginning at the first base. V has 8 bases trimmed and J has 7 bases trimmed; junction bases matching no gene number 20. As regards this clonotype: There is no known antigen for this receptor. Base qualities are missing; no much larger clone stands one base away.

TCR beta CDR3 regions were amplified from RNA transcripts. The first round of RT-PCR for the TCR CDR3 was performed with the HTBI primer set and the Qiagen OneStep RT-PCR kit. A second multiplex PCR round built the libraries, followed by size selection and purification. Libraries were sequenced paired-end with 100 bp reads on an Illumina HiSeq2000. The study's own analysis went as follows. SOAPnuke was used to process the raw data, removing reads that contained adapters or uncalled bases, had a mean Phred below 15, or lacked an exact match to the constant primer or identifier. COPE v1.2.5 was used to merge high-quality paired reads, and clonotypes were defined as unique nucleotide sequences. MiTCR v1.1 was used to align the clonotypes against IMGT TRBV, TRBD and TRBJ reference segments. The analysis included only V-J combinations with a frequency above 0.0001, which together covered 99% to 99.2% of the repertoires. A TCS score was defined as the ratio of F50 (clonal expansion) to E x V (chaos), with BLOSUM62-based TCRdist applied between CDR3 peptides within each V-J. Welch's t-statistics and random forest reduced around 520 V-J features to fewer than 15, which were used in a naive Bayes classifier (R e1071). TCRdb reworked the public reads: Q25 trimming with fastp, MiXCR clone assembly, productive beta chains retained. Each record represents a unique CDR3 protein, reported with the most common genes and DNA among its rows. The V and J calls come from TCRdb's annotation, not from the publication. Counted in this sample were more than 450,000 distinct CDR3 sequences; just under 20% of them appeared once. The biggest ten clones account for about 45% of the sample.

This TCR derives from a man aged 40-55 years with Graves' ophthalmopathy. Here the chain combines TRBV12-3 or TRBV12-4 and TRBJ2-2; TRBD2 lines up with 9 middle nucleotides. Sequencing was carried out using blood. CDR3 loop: CASSTPASGKYGIGELFF. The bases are TGTGCCAGCTCCACCCCCGCTAGCGGGAAATATGGAATCGGGGAGCTGTTTTTT.